This T cell receptor (beta chain) was profiled in a study of blood T cell repertoires in COVID-19. Whole-study context: Collection of acute and convalescent COVID-19 samples took place in the United States, Italy and Spain.

This CDR3 has 14 amino acids. Trimming pared 5 bases from V and 5 bases from J, leaving 13 bases between. Germline values: CDR1 MDHEN, CDR2 SYDVKM. In the source study's methods: Nucleated cell counts were estimated from reference gene primer amplification. Assay: immunoSEQ multiplex PCR; the TCRdb copy retains only in-frame clones and omits some. The DNA gave D and trimming, while V, J and clone size come from that table. Here the sample spans tens of thousands of clones, less than 90% being singletons. The chain joins TRBV28 to TRBJ1-3, with D perhaps matching TRBD1 (6 bases). The sample comprised peripheral blood. The receptor's source is a woman aged 65 to 85 with active COVID-19. CDR3 DNA sequence: TGTGCCAGCAGTATCGCAGGGGTCAGAAACACCATATATTTT. Its translation: CASSIAGVRNTIYF.